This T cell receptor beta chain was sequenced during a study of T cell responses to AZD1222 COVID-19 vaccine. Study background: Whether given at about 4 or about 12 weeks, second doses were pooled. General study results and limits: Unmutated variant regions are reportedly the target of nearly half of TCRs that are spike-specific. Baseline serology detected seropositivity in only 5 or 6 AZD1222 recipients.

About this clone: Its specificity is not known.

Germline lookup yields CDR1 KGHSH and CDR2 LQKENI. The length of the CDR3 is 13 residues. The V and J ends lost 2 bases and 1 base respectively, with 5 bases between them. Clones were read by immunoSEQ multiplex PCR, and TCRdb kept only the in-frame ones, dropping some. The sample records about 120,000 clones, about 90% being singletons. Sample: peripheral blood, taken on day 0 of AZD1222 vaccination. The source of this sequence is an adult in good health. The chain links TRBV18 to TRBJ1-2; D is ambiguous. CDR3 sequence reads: CASSPELNYGYTF. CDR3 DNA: TGTGCCAGCTCACCAGAGCTTAACTATGGCTACACCTTC.